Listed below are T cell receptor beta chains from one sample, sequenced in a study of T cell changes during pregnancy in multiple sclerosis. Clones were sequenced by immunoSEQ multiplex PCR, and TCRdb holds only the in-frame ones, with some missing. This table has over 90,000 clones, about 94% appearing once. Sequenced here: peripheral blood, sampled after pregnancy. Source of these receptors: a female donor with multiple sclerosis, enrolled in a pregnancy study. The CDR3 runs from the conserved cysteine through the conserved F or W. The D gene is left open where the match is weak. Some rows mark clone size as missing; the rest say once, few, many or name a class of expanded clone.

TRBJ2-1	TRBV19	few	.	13	TGTGCCAGTAGGAAGATCTCGGTTAATGAGCAGTTCTTC	CASRKISVNEQFF
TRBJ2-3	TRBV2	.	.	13	TGTGCCAGCAGCCCCGAGGTCACAGATACGCAGTATTTT	CASSPEVTDTQYF
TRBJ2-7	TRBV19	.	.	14	TGTGCCAGTAGTATATCCGGGAGCCTTTACGAGCAGTACTTC	CASSISGSLYEQYF
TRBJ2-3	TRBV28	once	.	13	TGTGCCAGCAGTTTAGAGGAGGCGGATACGCAGTATTTT	CASSLEEADTQYF
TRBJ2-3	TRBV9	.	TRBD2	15	TGTGCCAGCAGCATTAGCGGGAGGGCGTCAGATACGCAGTATTTT	CASSISGRASDTQYF
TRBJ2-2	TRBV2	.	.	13	TGTGCCAGCTTTGGACAATACACCGGGGAGCTGTTTTTT	CASFGQYTGELFF
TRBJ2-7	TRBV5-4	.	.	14	TGTGCCAGCAGCCCTGGACTAACGGACTACGAGCAGTACTTC	CASSPGLTDYEQYF
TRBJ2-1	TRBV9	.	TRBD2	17	TGTGCCAGCAGCGAGGGCCGATTAGCGGGAGGTGGGGATGAGCAGTTCTTC	CASSEGRLAGGGDEQFF
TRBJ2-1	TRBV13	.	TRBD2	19	TGTGCCAGCAGCTCAAGGGGACTAGCGGAACCCGAGAATTACAATGAGCAGTTCTTC	CASSSRGLAEPENYNEQFF
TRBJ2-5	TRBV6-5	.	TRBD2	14	TGTGCCAGCAGTTACTCGGGACTACAAGAGACCCAGTACTTC	CASSYSGLQETQYF
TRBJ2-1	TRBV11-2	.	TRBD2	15	TGTGCCAGCAGCTTAGCTAGCGGGGCATACAATGAGCAGTTCTTC	CASSLASGAYNEQFF
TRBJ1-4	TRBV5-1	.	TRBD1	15	TGCGCCAGCAGCGGACAGGGGGCAACTAATGAAAAACTGTTTTTT	CASSGQGATNEKLFF
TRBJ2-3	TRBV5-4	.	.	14	TGTGCCAGCAGCTCTGAGGGGGTACGAGATACGCAGTATTTT	CASSSEGVRDTQYF
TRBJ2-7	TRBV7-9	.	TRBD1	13	TGTGCCAGCAGCTCTACAGGGGGCGGCGAGCAGTACTTC	CASSSTGGGEQYF
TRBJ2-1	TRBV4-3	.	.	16	TGCGCCAGCAGCCAAGAAGCACGGGGACTGCCTGCCCCGCAGTTCTTC	CASSQEARGLPAPQFF
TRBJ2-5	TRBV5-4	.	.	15	TGTGCCAGCAGCCCGTCTCGGGGGGCGGGGGAGACCCAGTACTTC	CASSPSRGAGETQYF
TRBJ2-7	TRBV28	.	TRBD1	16	TGTGCCAGCAGTTTAAACCCTGACAGGGCTTTTGACGAGCAGTACTTC	CASSLNPDRAFDEQYF
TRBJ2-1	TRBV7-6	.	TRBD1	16	TGTGCCAGCACTCTTACCGGGACAGGGACCTACAATGAGCAGTTCTTC	CASTLTGTGTYNEQFF
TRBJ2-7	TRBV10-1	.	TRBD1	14	TGCGCCAGCAGTTCGACAGGGTTGTTCTACGAGCAGTACTTC	CASSSTGLFYEQYF
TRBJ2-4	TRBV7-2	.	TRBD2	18	TGTGCCAGCAGCTTATCGAGACTAGCGGGGTTAGCCAAAAACATTCAGTACTTC	CASSLSRLAGLAKNIQYF
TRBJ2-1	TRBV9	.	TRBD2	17	TGTGCCAGCAGCCCTAGCGGAGCGTCTAGCTCCTACAATGAGCAGTTCTTC	CASSPSGASSSYNEQFF
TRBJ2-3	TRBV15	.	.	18	TGTGCCACCAGCAGAGTAAGGGTGAGCGCAGGGGGCACAGATACGCAGTATTTT	CATSRVRVSAGGTDTQYF
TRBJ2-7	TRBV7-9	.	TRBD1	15	TGTGCCAGTCTGAACCGGGACAGGGGACAATACGAGCAGTACTTC	CASLNRDRGQYEQYF
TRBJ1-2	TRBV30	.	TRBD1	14	TGTGCCTGGAGTCTTATGACAGGGGACTATGGCTACACCTTC	CAWSLMTGDYGYTF
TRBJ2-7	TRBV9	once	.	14	TGTGCCAGCACTAGGGGGGGGGACTCCTACGAGCAGTACTTC	CASTRGGDSYEQYF
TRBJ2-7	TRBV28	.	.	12	TGTGCCAGCAGTTCTCTAGAAGCCGAGCAGTACTTC	CASSSLEAEQYF
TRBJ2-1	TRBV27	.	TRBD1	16	TGTGCCAGCAGTTCACCGACAGGGGCACTCTACAATGAGCAGTTCTTC	CASSSPTGALYNEQFF
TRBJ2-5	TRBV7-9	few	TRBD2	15	TGTGCCAGCGGGACTAGCGGGAGCCGACAAGAGACCCAGTACTTC	CASGTSGSRQETQYF
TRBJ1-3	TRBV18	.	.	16	TGTGCCAGCTCACCGCTACAGGGAACGATTGGAAACACCATATATTTT	CASSPLQGTIGNTIYF
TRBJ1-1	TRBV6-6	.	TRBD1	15	TGTGCCAGCAGATATCCGGGACAGGGGATAACTGAAGCTTTCTTT	CASRYPGQGITEAFF
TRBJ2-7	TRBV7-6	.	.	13	TGTGCCAGCAGCTTCACGCCCGGTGACGAGCAGTACTTC	CASSFTPGDEQYF
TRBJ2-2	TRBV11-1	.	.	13	TGTGCGATCCCGCAGACGAACACCGGGGAGCTGTTTTTT	CAIPQTNTGELFF
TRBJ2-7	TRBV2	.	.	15	TGTGCCAGCAGTGAACGGGGACTCGACGTTTACGAGCAGTACTTC	CASSERGLDVYEQYF